This T cell receptor beta chain stems from a study of OX40 agonist ivuxolimab in advanced cancers. Study summary: Ivuxolimab, an agonist antibody against OX40 (CD134), was given to patients.

Study outcomes and limitations: Relative to CD4+ cells, CD8+ T cells on average had more expanded clones. There was clonal expansion of CD4+ and CD8+ blood T cells by week 6 at 0.1 to 3.0 mg/kg.

TCRdb keeps only in-frame clones here, not all; method: immunoSEQ multiplex PCR. The sample includes some 64,000 clones, roughly 83% seen only once; the top ten take approximately 0.63%. Note on this clone: Its antigen is unidentified. The identical CDR3 is also encoded by other nucleotide sequences in the sample.

The V segment lost 5 bases and the J segment 3 bases; nucleotides outside the gene matches: 1. In germline, CDR1 is SEHNR, CDR2 FQNEAQ (reference sequence). CDR3 size: 13 residues. Sequences were derived from CD4+ or CD8+ T cells sorted from blood, sampled in a trial of the OX40 agonist ivuxolimab. This TCR derives from an adult with an advanced solid tumor such as melanoma, head and neck, liver or kidney cancer. The V and J genes are TRBV7-9 and TRBJ2-3, with 8 bases that match TRBD1. CDR3 sequence reads: CASSRTGTDTQYF. The CDR3 region has the DNA TGTGCCAGCAGCCGGACAGGGACAGATACGCAGTATTTT. Full variable domain (remainder filled in from reference TRBV7-9 and TRBJ2-3): DTGVSQNPRHKITKRGQNVTFRCDPISEHNRLYWYRQTLGQGPEFLTYFQNEAQLEKSRLLSDRFSAERPKGSFSTLEIQRTEQGDSAMYLCASSRTGTDTQYFGPGTRLTVL.